The 32 T cell receptor beta chains below all came from one sample that was sequenced in a study of blood T cell repertoires in COVID-19. The method was immunoSEQ multiplex PCR; TCRdb's version includes in-frame clones alone and lacks a portion of them. The sample consists of 100,000 to 150,000 clones, around four fifths of them appearing once. Sequencing used peripheral blood. These TCRs come from a man in his sixties with acute or convalescent COVID-19.

CDR3 residues: CASSFPGNTEAFF. The CDR3, as DNA: TGTGCCAGCAGTTTCCCGGGGAACACTGAAGCTTTCTTT. V gene TRBV27 combines with J gene TRBJ1-1; the D is unclear. CDR1 MNHEY and CDR2 SMNVEV come from the germline V gene (reference sequence). Trimming removed 3 bases from V and 1 base from J, with 6 bases in between. CDR3 length equals 13 residues.

The chain carries TRBV7-3 and TRBJ1-1, with D perhaps TRBD1 (6 bases). The CDR3 is 17 amino acids. Germline V gene lookup returns CDR1 SGHTA and CDR2 FQGTGA. Trimming left V 5 bases short and J 3 bases short, with 22 bases between. CDR3 nucleotides: TGTGCCAGCAGCATGTATCTCGGACAGCCAGTGCACACTGAAGCTTTCTTT. Translated, it gives CASSMYLGQPVHTEAFF.

This clone showed up just once. The J gene is TRBJ1-6, the V gene TRBV7-8; tentative D call: TRBD1 (5 bases). Germline assignment: CDR1 SGHVS and CDR2 FQNEAQ. The germline V and J ends were trimmed by 1 base and 0 bases, with 16 bases remaining between them. This CDR3 has 19 residues. CDR3 in DNA: TGTGCCAGCAGCTTAGTGTCTTCCGCAGGGCGCTCCTATAATTCACCCCTCCACTTT. Translation gives CASSLVSSAGRSYNSPLHF.

This clone was seen only a few times. V usage is TRBV12-5 and J usage is TRBJ2-7, with TRBD1 identical over 9 bases. Germline-derived CDR1 and CDR2 are LGHNT and FRNRAP. V dropped 1 base and J dropped 1; count of bases not matched to a gene: 2. This CDR3 is built from 15 residues. As DNA, the CDR3 is TGTGCTAGTGGTTTGGGACAGGGGGGTTCCTACGAGCAGTACTTC. Translating gives CASGLGQGGSYEQYF.

This chain connects TRBV13 to TRBJ1-1, with 8 bases matching TRBD1. V trimming: 5 bases; J trimming: 10 bases; junction bases outside the gene matches: 12. CDR3 length: 14 amino acids. Germline assignment: CDR1 PRHDT and CDR2 FYEKMQ (reference sequence). The CDR3 loop is CASSRTGSNFAAFF. The CDR3 coding sequence is TGTGCCAGCAGCCGGACAGGGTCGAATTTTGCAGCTTTCTTT.

The chain links TRBV10-2 to TRBJ1-1; D not resolved. With 4 bases removed from V and 0 bases from J, the gap between germline ends came to 6 bases. The CDR3 extends over 13 amino acids. Germline assignment: CDR1 WSHSY and CDR2 SAAADI. The CDR3 spells CASSGSVNTEAFF. CDR3 coding DNA: TGCGCCAGCAGTGGATCGGTGAACACTGAAGCTTTCTTT.

The rearrangement uses TRBV11-3 and TRBJ1-2; D is ambiguous. This CDR3 region has 13 residues. The V gene lost 5 bases and the J gene lost 9 bases, with 16 bases spanning the gap. Germline-derived CDR1 and CDR2 are SGHNT and YENEEA. The CDR3 DNA sequence: TGTGCCAGCAGCGCTCCGGGAGTAAGTCGCTACACCTTC. Its protein is CASSAPGVSRYTF. The entire variable domain, with the rest obtained from reference TRBV11-3 and TRBJ1-2, is as follows: EAGVVQSPRYKIIEKKQPVAFWCNPISGHNTLYWYLQNLGQGPELLIRYENEEAVDDSQLPKDRFSAERLKGVDSTLKIQPAELGDSAVYLCASSAPGVSRYTFGSGTRLTVV.

The chain links TRBV19 to TRBJ1-1, with 9 bases lining up with TRBD1. V trimming: 4 bases; J trimming: 2 bases; junction bases outside the gene matches: 11. From germline, CDR1 is LNHDA and CDR2 SQIVND (reference sequence). This CDR3 is built from 17 residues. The CDR3 nucleotides read TGTGCCAGTAGTACACAGACAGGGGGTAAAGGAAACACTGAAGCTTTCTTT. This gives the protein CASSTQTGGKGNTEAFF. The full variable domain, with the rest looked up from reference TRBV19 and TRBJ1-1, is DGGITQSPKYLFRKEGQNVTLSCEQNLNHDAMYWYRQDPGQGLRLIYYSQIVNDFQKGDIAEGYSVSREKKESFPLTVTSAQKNPTAFYLCASSTQTGGKGNTEAFFGQGTRLTVV.

The V and J genes are TRBV5-1 and TRBJ2-1; 7 bases map to TRBD2. The CDR3 consists of 21 residues. The germline V gene has CDR1 SGHRS and CDR2 YFSETQ. Germline trimming cut 0 bases from V and 6 bases from J; bases unmatched to any gene: 24. CDR3 nucleotide sequence: TGCGCCAGCAGCTTGGCCTTTGGGCGTTGGGTAGCGGGTGGAGGCCCCAATGAGCAGTTCTTC. Protein product: CASSLAFGRWVAGGGPNEQFF.

Concerning this clone: This may stem from a read error, because a much larger clone lies one nucleotide away. The chain employs TRBV7-9 and TRBJ1-5; 9 bases are a match to TRBD1. Trimming took 1 base from V and 3 from J; bases not matched to a gene: 1. CDR3 length: 15 amino acids. The V gene's germline CDR1 is SEHNR and CDR2 FQNEAQ (reference sequence). The chain's CDR3 is CASSLGTGANQPQHF. The CDR3 DNA sequence: TGTGCCAGCAGCTTAGGGACAGGGGCCAATCAGCCCCAGCATTTT.

This chain links TRBV6-5 with TRBJ1-5; 8 positions agree with TRBD1. V lost 5 bases and J lost 1; bases outside the gene matches: 4. This CDR3 region has 15 residues. The V gene's germline CDR1 is MNHEY and CDR2 SVGAGI. The CDR3 sequence: CASSLTGASNQPQHF. CDR3 nucleotide sequence: TGTGCCAGCAGTCTGACAGGGGCAAGCAATCAGCCCCAGCATTTT.

CDR3 sequence: CASSPFDRGGGTEAFF. CDR3 bases: TGTGCCAGCTCACCCTTCGACAGGGGAGGGGGCACTGAAGCTTTCTTT. The genes are TRBV18 and TRBJ1-1; TRBD1 matches 8 bases. V shed 3 bases, J shed 4 bases, and the junction held 10 bases outside the gene matches. In germline, CDR1 is KGHSH, CDR2 LQKENI. The CDR3 has 16 amino acids.

CDR3 residues: CASSPPGQGYTEAFF. Written as DNA, the CDR3 is TGTGCCAGCTCACCACCGGGACAGGGCTACACTGAAGCTTTCTTT. V usage is TRBV18 and J usage is TRBJ1-1, with TRBD1 matching over 9 bases. CDR3 length equals 15 residues. Germline V gene data show CDR1 as KGHSH and CDR2 as LQKENI. Trimming at V came to 0 bases and at J to 3 bases, leaving 2 bases not matched to a gene.

The chain couples TRBV14 to TRBJ2-3; D perhaps matches TRBD1 (6 bases). The V end was cut by 0 bases, the J end by 3 bases, with 10 bases between. In germline, CDR1 is SGHDN, CDR2 FVKESK. There are 15 residues in the CDR3. This chain's CDR3 is CASSQESRGTDTQYF. The CDR3, as DNA: TGTGCCAGCAGCCAAGAATCCAGGGGTACAGATACGCAGTATTTT.

This clone is a singleton in its sample. The chain combines TRBV5-4 with TRBJ2-2; the D gene is possibly TRBD1 (5 bases). Germline loops: CDR1 SGHNT, CDR2 YYREEE (reference sequence). With 9 bases removed from V and 5 bases from J, the gap between germline ends came to 20 bases. This CDR3 contains 15 residues. In DNA form, the CDR3 reads TGTGCCACCTACGATAGGGCAGGGTTAACCGGGGAGCTGTTTTTT. Amino acids: CATYDRAGLTGELFF.

This chain links TRBV27 with TRBJ1-1; the D gene is possibly TRBD1 (5 bases). This CDR3 spans 13 amino acids. The V gene lost 7 bases and the J gene lost 3 bases, with 12 bases spanning the gap. CDR1 is MNHEY and CDR2 is SMNVEV in the germline V gene (reference sequence). The CDR3 protein is CASNRQFDTEAFF. In nucleotides, the CDR3 is TGTGCCAGCAATCGACAGTTTGACACTGAAGCTTTCTTT.

This clone was seen only a few times. The CDR3 nucleotides read TGTGCCAGCAGCCCCCAGGGGCCCACTGAAGCTTTCTTT. Translated, it gives CASSPQGPTEAFF. The chain couples TRBV7-3 to TRBJ1-1; possibly TRBD1 for D (6 bases). Per the germline V gene, CDR1 is SGHTA and CDR2 is FQGTGA. The CDR3 has 13 amino acids. The V end was cut by 5 bases, the J end by 4 bases, with 11 bases between.

The CDR3 DNA is TGTGCCAGCAGCGGGGGGCCTACCTACGAGCAGTACTTC. It codes for CASSGGPTYEQYF. The J gene is TRBJ2-7, the V gene TRBV6-6, with a weak D call TRBD2 (7 bases). Germline-derived CDR1 and CDR2 are MNHNY and SVGAGI (reference sequence). CDR3 length equals 13 residues. V shed 6 bases and J shed 2 bases, with 11 bases lying between them.

This clone showed up just a few times. This rearrangement joins TRBV9 to TRBJ1-1; D not certain. CDR3 size: 14 residues. Trimming took 0 bases from V and 3 from J, leaving 9 bases between them. CDR1 and CDR2 from the germline V gene are SGDLS and YYNGEE. The CDR3 DNA reads as TGTGCCAGCAGCGTAGGGTTGAGGGACACTGAAGCTTTCTTT. This encodes CASSVGLRDTEAFF.

V gene TRBV2 combines with J gene TRBJ1-2; the D is unclear. V was trimmed by 6 bases and J by 8 bases, leaving 13 bases between them. Germline V CDR1 and CDR2: SNHLY, FYNNEI. The CDR3 spans 12 residues. CDR3 nucleotide sequence: TGTGCCAGCAGCGATCCTCCGGGGGGCTACACCTTC. Its protein is CASSDPPGGYTF.

J is TRBJ2-5 and V is TRBV18, with D hard to call. This CDR3 region has 13 residues. Germline CDR1 reads KGHSH; CDR2 reads LQKENI. V was trimmed by 0 bases and J by 4 bases, leaving 6 bases between them. CDR3 in DNA: TGTGCCAGCTCACCACCGTCCAGAGAGACCCAGTACTTC. Encoded protein: CASSPPSRETQYF.

The chain recombines TRBV12-3 or TRBV12-4 with TRBJ2-3, with D possibly matching TRBD1 (6 bases). Trimming took off 6 bases at V and 7 bases at J, with 11 bases between the two ends. This CDR3 contains 12 residues. The CDR3 bases are TGTGCCAGCAGCTTACAGGGAAATACGCAGTATTTT. Protein product: CASSLQGNTQYF.

The rearrangement uses TRBV18 and TRBJ1-5, with a weak D call TRBD1 (6 bases). Germline V gives CDR1 KGHSH, CDR2 LQKENI. Trimming took 2 bases from V and 1 from J, leaving 9 bases between them. The CDR3 covers 15 residues. CDR3 in DNA: TGTGCCAGCTCACCAGAGACAGGAAGCAATCAGCCCCAGCATTTT. Amino acid sequence: CASSPETGSNQPQHF.

The V and J genes are TRBV11-3 and TRBJ1-6, with D hard to call. Germline CDR1 reads SGHNT; CDR2 reads YENEEA. V was trimmed by 0 bases and J by 6 bases, leaving 6 bases between them. The CDR3 consists of 14 residues. The CDR3 protein is CASSLESPNSPLHF. The CDR3 DNA sequence: TGTGCCAGCAGCTTAGAGTCTCCTAATTCACCCCTCCACTTT.

CDR3 bases: TGTGCCAGCAGCCCTCAAACCACTAGCGCGGAGCAGTACTTC. Translating it yields CASSPQTTSAEQYF. The chain combines TRBV7-9 with TRBJ2-7; 7 bases map to TRBD2. Trimming took 5 bases from V and 7 from J; bases not matched to a gene: 11. The CDR3 runs 14 residues. Germline values: CDR1 SEHNR, CDR2 FQNEAQ (reference sequence).

This clone occurred many times. The V call is TRBV4-2, the J call TRBJ1-6, with no clear D. The V gene's germline CDR1 is LGHNA and CDR2 YNFKEQ. CDR3 size: 18 residues. Trimming took 0 bases from V and 2 from J, leaving 14 bases between them. In DNA form, the CDR3 reads TGTGCCAGCAGCCAAGAAGAGACTATCACTCCCTATAATTCACCCCTCCACTTT. It yields the protein CASSQEETITPYNSPLHF.

This clone was counted a few times. The V call is TRBV2, the J call TRBJ1-2; D perhaps matches TRBD1 (6 bases). The germline CDR1 and CDR2 sequences are SNHLY and FYNNEI. V was shortened by 6 bases and J by 2 bases, with 13 bases between the two germline ends. The CDR3 sequence is 14 residues long. The CDR3 DNA sequence: TGTGCCAGCAGGTCAGACAGGACAAACTATGGCTACACCTTC. It specifies CASRSDRTNYGYTF.

The chain joins TRBV12-5 to TRBJ1-4; a weak D match, TRBD1 (6 bases). The germline CDR1 and CDR2 sequences are LGHNT and FRNRAP. The V end was cut by 0 bases, the J end by 7 bases, with 15 bases between. This CDR3 has 16 amino acids. This CDR3 reads CASGLVQGPVFEKLFF. As DNA, the CDR3 is TGTGCTAGTGGTTTGGTACAGGGCCCCGTATTTGAAAAACTGTTTTTT. The full variable domain, its missing parts supplied by reference TRBV12-5 and TRBJ1-4, is DARVTQTPRHKVTEMGQEVTMRCQPILGHNTVFWYRQTMMQGLELLAYFRNRAPLDDSGMPKDRFSAEMPDATLATLKIQPSEPRDSAVYFCASGLVQGPVFEKLFFGSGTQLSVL.

J is TRBJ1-1 and V is TRBV6-1, with D tentatively TRBD1 (6 bases). This CDR3 contains 11 residues. Germline V gene sequence: CDR1 MNHNS, CDR2 SASEGT. The CDR3, as DNA: TGTGCGGGCAGGGGGAACACTGAAGCTTTCTTT. This codes for CAGRGNTEAFF.

V gene TRBV11-2 combines with J gene TRBJ1-2; 7 nucleotides agree with TRBD1. This CDR3 is built from 14 residues. Trimming took 4 bases from V and 8 from J; bases not matched to a gene: 10. Germline values: CDR1 SGHAT, CDR2 FQNNGV. Here the CDR3 reads CASSYTGEFDGYTF. The CDR3 DNA follows: TGTGCCAGCAGCTACACAGGGGAATTTGACGGCTACACCTTC.

The J gene is TRBJ1-1, the V gene TRBV7-8; a weak D match, TRBD1 (5 bases). V dropped 3 bases and J dropped 7 bases, with 12 bases sitting between them. The CDR3 runs to 13 residues. Germline values: CDR1 SGHVS, CDR2 FQNEAQ. The CDR3 DNA is TGTGCCAGCAGCTTCAGGGTTGAGAGTGAAGCTTTCTTT. The encoded protein is CASSFRVESEAFF. The whole variable domain, remainder taken from reference TRBV7-8 and TRBJ1-1, is GAGVSQSPRYKVAKRGQDVALRCDPISGHVSLFWYQQALGQGPEFLTYFQNEAQLDKSGLPSDRFFAERPEGSVSTLKIQRTQQEDSAVYLCASSFRVESEAFFGQGTRLTVV.

V gene TRBV7-2 combines with J gene TRBJ1-6; 8 nucleotides agree with TRBD1. Trimming at V came to 1 base and at J to 10 bases, leaving 9 bases not matched to a gene. Per germline, CDR1 SGHTA and CDR2 FQGNSA. This CDR3 has 16 amino acids. In DNA, the CDR3 is TGTGCCAGCAGCTTAGTCCCGGGACAGGCAGGCTCACCCCTCCACTTT. The encoded protein is CASSLVPGQAGSPLHF.